This T cell receptor (beta chain) was sequenced in a study of Graves' ophthalmopathy and Graves' hyperthyroidism. The CDR3 spans 14 residues. V gave up 6 bases and J gave up 12 bases; unmatched junction bases: 13. The germline CDR1 and CDR2 sequences are DFQATT and SNEGSKA (reference sequence). RNA transcripts were the template, and TCR beta CDR3 regions were amplified from them. Investigators did first-round RT-PCR with HTBI primers, then second-round multiplex PCR. TCRdb ran MiXCR on the multiplex PCR reads and lists one entry per CDR3 protein. Of 35,000 to 50,000 distinct CDR3 sequences detected, around half appear once; the ten largest clones hold approximately 30%. A word on this clonotype: The antigen remains unidentified.

Regarding the study as a whole: The model's prediction of ophthalmopathy progression had about 70% sensitivity and 72% to 75% specificity.

Sequences were obtained from peripheral blood. This clonotype originated in an adult woman with stable Graves' hyperthyroidism. The chain employs TRBV20-1 and TRBJ2-5; 13 bases match TRBD2. The CDR3 bases are TGCAGTGCAGGGACTAGCGGGACTCCGGGACAGGAGTACTTC. As protein: CSAGTSGTPGQEYF.